One T cell receptor (beta chain) is described in this entry. The antigen is undetermined. The sample is drawn from a study of T-cell memory formation after mild COVID-19. Study conclusions and caveats: Among clones peaking at day 37 in the second wave, SARS-CoV-2 specificity remained unconfirmed. CD4+ contracting clones lay mainly in CM and EM, CD8+ ones in EMRA. Pre-infection memory already had some responding clones, implying cross-reactive memory joined.

Each CDR3 protein gets one entry after TCRdb re-called the 5' RACE reads with MiXCR. The sample includes 150,000 to 200,000 distinct CDR3 sequences, more than 14% of them seen just once. This CDR3 spans 12 amino acids. Trimming at V came to 8 bases and at J to 3 bases, leaving 3 bases not matched to a gene. Looked up from germline, CDR1 is MNHEY and CDR2 is SVGAGI. This sequence originates from an adult woman who had mild COVID-19 (a few samples of this study predate the infection). Cell type and time point are not known. The chain joins TRBV6-5 to TRBJ1-1; 7 bases fit TRBD1. Sequenced input: PBMCs or a T cell subset sorted from them (not recorded which). In nucleotides, the CDR3 is TGTGCCAGCGGGACAGCCTACACTGAAGCTTTCTTT. It specifies CASGTAYTEAFF.